A selection of T cell receptor beta chains follows, all from one sample in a study of blood T cell repertoires in COVID-19. Libraries were prepared by immunoSEQ multiplex PCR; TCRdb keeps only in-frame clonotypes and omits some of them. In the table there are 140,000 to 150,000 clones, 84% of which are singletons. The sample consisted of peripheral blood. These receptors all stem from a human donor in a cohort sampled during active COVID-19. Both conserved end residues are trimmed from each CDR3.

TRBJ1-5	TRBV6-2/TRBV6-3	ASSPGTGDLQPQH
TRBJ2-5	TRBV16	ASSQFSRGLQETQY
TRBJ2-5	TRBV28	ASSSPRTRSLETQY
TRBJ2-5	TRBV5-6	ASSFGQSGGTQY
TRBJ1-3	TRBV12-3/TRBV12-4	ASSSFSGNTIY
TRBJ1-1	TRBV27	ASSLYRGGNTEAF
TRBJ1-4	TRBV5-1	ASSLGRAPEKLF
TRBJ1-1	TRBV29-1	SVGRGTEAF
TRBJ1-4	TRBV7-2	ASSSGTPLGEKLF
TRBJ2-2	TRBV5-1	ASSLGGAPTGELF
TRBJ1-4	TRBV4-2	ASSQDRGDEKLF
TRBJ2-7	TRBV3-1/TRBV3-2	ASSPRTSGGEEQY
TRBJ2-1	TRBV12-5	ASGLVHREAEQF
TRBJ2-2	TRBV28	ASSGAWGELF
TRBJ1-5	TRBV6-2/TRBV6-3	ASSSDGENQPQH
TRBJ1-2	TRBV11-2	ASSLDLGGGYT
TRBJ2-2	TRBV7-9	ASSPPGIDTGELF
TRBJ2-3	TRBV7-2	ASSLGGGATTDTQY
TRBJ2-2	TRBV10-3	AISEDSDGELF
TRBJ2-2	TRBV10-3	AISPPGLAGGRNTGELF
TRBJ2-2	TRBV19	ASRELALGELF
TRBJ2-7	TRBV27	ASSYRTGASYEQY
TRBJ1-1	TRBV7-8	ASSSDRMNTEAF
TRBJ2-5	TRBV6-5	ASNVLAIQETQY
TRBJ1-4	TRBV9	ASSTHQGASNEKLF
TRBJ2-7	TRBV29-1	SVDGTEAYEQY
TRBJ2-1	TRBV7-9	ASSSELAGGNYNEQF
TRBJ1-5	TRBV4-1	ASSQDFGESYQPQH
TRBJ2-7	TRBV11-3	ASSLGTGSYEQY
TRBJ1-2	TRBV9	ASSVGAGGYT
TRBJ1-1	TRBV5-1	ASSLAGGMNTEAF
TRBJ2-1	TRBV7-8	ASTLAGSSYNEQF
TRBJ1-2	TRBV7-9	ASSVGQGVYGYT
TRBJ1-6	TRBV2	ASRLGSPKSLH
TRBJ2-1	TRBV24-1	ATSDPPSEGGSEQF
TRBJ1-2	TRBV7-2	ASSRGRSRDNYGYT
TRBJ1-2	TRBV9	ASSAGTGRYGYT
TRBJ1-1	TRBV1	TSSHWEGSGMNTEAF
TRBJ2-1	TRBV19	ASSTRRDNEQF
TRBJ1-5	TRBV2	ASRVEQGNQPQH
TRBJ1-2	TRBV30	AWSLDMLGYT
TRBJ1-5	TRBV6-2/TRBV6-3	ASSYGGRQPQH
TRBJ2-3	TRBV9	ASSVVAGPGTDTQY
TRBJ2-2	TRBV19	ASSSPGQVATGELF
TRBJ1-1	TRBV7-8	ASSLGDRGTEAF
TRBJ2-1	TRBV10-3	AISVRLVNSNEQF
TRBJ1-2	TRBV6-2/TRBV6-3	ASSYSLRTTGSGGYT
TRBJ2-1	TRBV3-1/TRBV3-2	ASSQSGGLYNEQF
TRBJ1-1	TRBV6-5	ASSLAGGNTEAF
TRBJ2-1	TRBV23-1	ASSRDGGNEQF
TRBJ2-1	TRBV9	ASSGGGGHDNEQF
TRBJ2-7	TRBV5-1	ASSLEGDPYYEQY
TRBJ2-2	TRBV29-1	SVAARGWNTGELF
TRBJ2-2	TRBV7-9	ASSLQGELF